This TCR beta chain was observed in a study of T cells in Graves' hyperthyroidism and ophthalmopathy. As regards this clonotype: Its antigen is unidentified.

Study-wide results and caveats: Most thyroid clonotypes that were expanded above 0.001 also turned up in blood.

RNA transcripts served as the template for amplifying TCR beta CDR3 regions. The study used the HTBI primer set for a first-round RT-PCR of the TCR CDR3. A single record per CDR3 protein comes from TCRdb applying MiXCR to the multiplex PCR reads. In the table there are about 280,000 distinct CDR3 sequences, approximately 26% of which are singletons. The hyperthyroidism was newly diagnosed and had lasted under 2 months; the patients were aged 18 to 65. The study collected blood at first hyperthyroidism diagnosis, before any ophthalmopathy symptoms arose. The origin of this receptor is a man aged 40-49 years with Graves' hyperthyroidism that later progressed to Graves' ophthalmopathy. What was sequenced was blood.

The CDR3 DNA follows: TGTGCCAGCGCCCACCGGGACAGGGTATTGGACACCGGGGAGCTGTTTTTT. It is translated as CASAHRDRVLDTGELFF. The chain recombines TRBV12-3 or TRBV12-4 with TRBJ2-2, with 9 bases that match TRBD1. V shed 8 bases and J 3 bases; nucleotides not matched to a gene: 13. The CDR3 consists of 17 residues.